Listed below are T cell receptor beta chains from one sample, sequenced in a study of blood T cell repertoires in COVID-19. Measured with immunoSEQ multiplex PCR; TCRdb has only the in-frame clones, and not every one. The table records about 170,000 clones, 80% to 90% of them present only once. Sequences were obtained from peripheral blood. These TCRs come from an elderly woman with COVID-19, enrolled during active disease. The CDR3 runs from the conserved cysteine through the conserved F or W. The order of the fields is D gene, V gene, J gene, clone size, CDR3 DNA, CDR3 protein. The D gene is left open where the match is weak. Expanded clones get a size class; other rows say once, few or many, or leave the size out.

D gene: -; V gene: TRBV28; J gene: TRBJ1-3; clone size: -; CDR3 DNA: TGTGCCAGCAGTCCGGGGGGCGGACAGTTTGACACCATATATTTT; CDR3 protein: CASSPGGGQFDTIYF
D gene: TRBD2; V gene: TRBV29-1; J gene: TRBJ2-5; clone size: -; CDR3 DNA: TGCAGCGTTTTCGTGGGGGGGTCCGGGCCTCAAGAGACCCAGTACTTC; CDR3 protein: CSVFVGGSGPQETQYF
D gene: TRBD1; V gene: TRBV24-1; J gene: TRBJ2-7; clone size: -; CDR3 DNA: TGTGCCACCAGTGATTTGGGGGACAGGGTTATCTACGAGCAGTACTTC; CDR3 protein: CATSDLGDRVIYEQYF
D gene: -; V gene: TRBV2; J gene: TRBJ2-2; clone size: -; CDR3 DNA: TGTGCCAGCAGTCCTCCCCCAGGGGTCGGGGAGCTGTTTTTT; CDR3 protein: CASSPPPGVGELFF
D gene: TRBD2; V gene: TRBV19; J gene: TRBJ2-1; clone size: -; CDR3 DNA: TGTGCCAGTAGTATACCCAGGACTAGCGGGAGGATTTTGAAGCAGTTCTTC; CDR3 protein: CASSIPRTSGRILKQFF
D gene: -; V gene: TRBV5-5; J gene: TRBJ2-3; clone size: -; CDR3 DNA: TGTGCCAGCAGCTTCGGGACATCTAACACAGATACGCAGTATTTT; CDR3 protein: CASSFGTSNTDTQYF
D gene: -; V gene: TRBV7-3; J gene: TRBJ2-5; clone size: -; CDR3 DNA: TGTGCCAGCAGCCCTTCGGGGAATCCGCATCAAGAGACCCAGTACTTC; CDR3 protein: CASSPSGNPHQETQYF
D gene: -; V gene: TRBV5-6; J gene: TRBJ2-3; clone size: once; CDR3 DNA: TGTGCCAGCAGCTTTACTCGGACAGATACGCAGTATTTT; CDR3 protein: CASSFTRTDTQYF
D gene: TRBD2; V gene: TRBV27; J gene: TRBJ2-7; clone size: -; CDR3 DNA: TGTGCCAGCAGTTCAAGGGTAGCGGGGGGGTACCCAGCCTACGAGCAGTACTTC; CDR3 protein: CASSSRVAGGYPAYEQYF
D gene: -; V gene: TRBV11-3; J gene: TRBJ2-2; clone size: -; CDR3 DNA: TGTGCCAGCAGCTTTAGGACTGGCACCGGGGAGCTGTTTTTT; CDR3 protein: CASSFRTGTGELFF
D gene: TRBD2; V gene: TRBV4-1; J gene: TRBJ2-2; clone size: few; CDR3 DNA: TGCGCCAGCAGCCAACCTTGGCGGGAGGGCCCGGGGGAGCTGTTTTTT; CDR3 protein: CASSQPWREGPGELFF
D gene: -; V gene: TRBV5-1; J gene: TRBJ1-1; clone size: -; CDR3 DNA: TGCGCCAGCAGCTTGGGAACTGGTTACACTGAAGCTTTCTTT; CDR3 protein: CASSLGTGYTEAFF
D gene: -; V gene: TRBV6-4; J gene: TRBJ1-1; clone size: -; CDR3 DNA: TGTGCCAGCAGTGATTTCAGGGTCCGAGCTTTCTTT; CDR3 protein: CASSDFRVRAFF
D gene: -; V gene: TRBV14; J gene: TRBJ2-5; clone size: -; CDR3 DNA: TGTGCCAGCAGCCAAGTGAAGAAAACACTCAGAGGGAAAGAGACCCAGTACTTC; CDR3 protein: CASSQVKKTLRGKETQYF
D gene: -; V gene: TRBV18; J gene: TRBJ1-2; clone size: once; CDR3 DNA: TGTGCCAGCTCAGTCCGGGACACCCCCAACTATGGCTACACCTTC; CDR3 protein: CASSVRDTPNYGYTF